This T cell receptor (beta chain) comes out of a study of cytomegalovirus exposure and HLA in healthy donors. The donors belonged to the approximately 130-subject validation cohort, separate from the roughly 710-subject first cohort. Whole-study results and caveats: Reports indicated that the classifier achieved high specificity and sensitivity in diagnosing cytomegalovirus status. Later, an analysis found that TCR clusters from the first cohort tended to co-occur in the roughly 110 validation repertoires.

The trim removed 0 bases at V and 7 bases at J, leaving 7 bases unmatched. The germline V gene encodes CDR1 SGHDT and CDR2 YYEEEE. This CDR3 comprises 15 residues. Profiling relied on immunoSEQ multiplex PCR, and the TCRdb table lists in-frame clones only, not all of them. The data show fewer than 250,000 clones, with less than 90% seen just once and around 5.6% held by the top ten. Note on this clone: Its cognate antigen is unknown.

This TCR came from a woman between 18 and 29 years old in good health and CMV-seronegative. The sample consisted of PBMCs. The rearrangement uses TRBV5-6 and TRBJ1-2; the match to TRBD1 covers 9 bases. DNA for the CDR3: TGTGCCAGCAGCTTGGAGTACAGGGGGCGCGGTGGCTACACCTTC. Protein sequence: CASSLEYRGRGGYTF.